This paragraph covers one T cell receptor (beta chain) sequence. The data stem from a study of blood T cell repertoires in COVID-19. Whole-study context: The samples span acute and convalescent COVID-19 from the United States, Italy and Spain.

Germline CDR1 is SGDLS and CDR2 is YYNGEE. The CDR3 runs to 17 residues. V trimming: 0 bases; J trimming: 3 bases; junction bases outside the gene matches: 12. Sequencing was performed with immunoSEQ multiplex PCR; in TCRdb, only in-frame clones are kept and a portion is missing. The sample records roughly 96,000 clones, about 81% being singletons. J is TRBJ2-7 and V is TRBV9; 7 bases are shared with TRBD1. The sample taken for sequencing was peripheral blood. This TCR derives from a man older than 75 with acute or convalescent COVID-19. This chain's CDR3 is CASSVVVRQGLVYEQYF. As DNA, the CDR3 is TGTGCCAGCAGCGTAGTAGTCAGACAGGGTTTGGTCTACGAGCAGTACTTC.